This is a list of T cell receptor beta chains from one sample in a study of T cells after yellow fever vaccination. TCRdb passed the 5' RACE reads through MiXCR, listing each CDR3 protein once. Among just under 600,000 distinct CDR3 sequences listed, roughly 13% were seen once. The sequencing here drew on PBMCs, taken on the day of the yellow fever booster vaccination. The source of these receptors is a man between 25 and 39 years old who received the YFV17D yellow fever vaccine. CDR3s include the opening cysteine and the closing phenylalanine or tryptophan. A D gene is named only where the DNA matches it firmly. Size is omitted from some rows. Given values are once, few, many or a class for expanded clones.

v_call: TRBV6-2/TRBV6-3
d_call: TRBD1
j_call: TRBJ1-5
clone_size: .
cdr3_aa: CASSETGVMGPQHF
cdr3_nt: TGTGCCAGCAGTGAGACAGGGGTGATGGGGCCCCAGCATTTT

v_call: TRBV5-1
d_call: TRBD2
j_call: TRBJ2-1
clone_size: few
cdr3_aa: CASRSASGYNEQFF
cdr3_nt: TGCGCCAGCAGGTCGGCTAGCGGTTACAATGAGCAGTTCTTC

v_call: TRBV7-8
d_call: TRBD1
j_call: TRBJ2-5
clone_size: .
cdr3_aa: CASSPHDRGGETQYF
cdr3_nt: TGTGCCAGCAGCCCGCATGACAGGGGTGGAGAGACCCAGTACTTC

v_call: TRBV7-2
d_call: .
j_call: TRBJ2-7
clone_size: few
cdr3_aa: CASTLLGTSYEQYF
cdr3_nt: TGTGCCAGCACCCTACTGGGCACGTCCTACGAGCAGTACTTC

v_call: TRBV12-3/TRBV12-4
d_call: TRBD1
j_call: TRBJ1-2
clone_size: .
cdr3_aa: CASSRGDSYWGYTF
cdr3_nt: TGTGCCAGCAGTCGGGGGGACAGCTATTGGGGCTACACCTTC

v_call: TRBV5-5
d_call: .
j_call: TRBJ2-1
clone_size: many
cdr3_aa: CASSRGEYNEQFF
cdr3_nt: TGTGCCAGCAGCCGCGGAGAGTACAATGAGCAGTTCTTC

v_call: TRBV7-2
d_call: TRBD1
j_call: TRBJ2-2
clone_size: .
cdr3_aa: CASSLKGALNTGELFF
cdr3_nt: TGTGCCAGCAGCTTAAAGGGGGCCTTAAACACCGGGGAGCTGTTTTTT

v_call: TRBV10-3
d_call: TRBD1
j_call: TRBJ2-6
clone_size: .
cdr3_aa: CAIRQGLGKGRLSGANVLTF
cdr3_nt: TGTGCCATCAGACAGGGGTTGGGAAAGGGAAGACTCTCTGGGGCCAACGTCCTGACTTTC

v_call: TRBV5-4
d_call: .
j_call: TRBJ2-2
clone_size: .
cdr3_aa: CASSLDPSFGELFF
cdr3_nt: TGTGCCAGCAGCCTCGACCCTAGCTTCGGGGAGCTGTTTTTT

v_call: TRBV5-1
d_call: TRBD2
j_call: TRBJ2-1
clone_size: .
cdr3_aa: CASSLGTTAGGPGEQFF
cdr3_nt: TGCGCCAGCAGCTTGGGCACCACAGCGGGAGGGCCGGGTGAGCAGTTCTTC

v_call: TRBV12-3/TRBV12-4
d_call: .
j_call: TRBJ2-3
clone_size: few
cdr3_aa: CASRAGYTDTQYF
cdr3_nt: TGTGCCAGCAGAGCGGGCTACACAGATACGCAGTATTTT

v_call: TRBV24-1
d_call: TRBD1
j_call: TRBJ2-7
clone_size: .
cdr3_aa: CATSASGTGAYEQYF
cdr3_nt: TGTGCCACCAGTGCATCCGGGACAGGGGCCTACGAGCAGTACTTC

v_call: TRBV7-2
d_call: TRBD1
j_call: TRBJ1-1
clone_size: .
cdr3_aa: CASRPGQGPTEAFF
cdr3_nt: TGTGCCAGCAGGCCGGGACAGGGGCCGACTGAAGCTTTCTTT

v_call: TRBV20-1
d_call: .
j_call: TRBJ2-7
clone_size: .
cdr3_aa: CSALNRAFAYEQYF
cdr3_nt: TGCAGTGCTCTCAACAGGGCGTTTGCCTACGAGCAGTACTTC

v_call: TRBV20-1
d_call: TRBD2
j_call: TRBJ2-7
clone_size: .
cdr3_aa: CSAPRLAGSEQYF
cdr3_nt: TGCAGTGCACCAAGACTAGCGGGCAGCGAGCAGTACTTC

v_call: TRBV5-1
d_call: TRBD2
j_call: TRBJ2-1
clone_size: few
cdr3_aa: CASSREVGNEQFF
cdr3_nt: TGCGCCAGCAGTCGGGAGGTAGGGAATGAGCAGTTCTTC

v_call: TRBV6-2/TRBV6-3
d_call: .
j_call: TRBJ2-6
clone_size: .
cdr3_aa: CATSGSGANVLTF
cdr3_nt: TGTGCCACCTCAGGTTCTGGGGCCAACGTCCTGACTTTC

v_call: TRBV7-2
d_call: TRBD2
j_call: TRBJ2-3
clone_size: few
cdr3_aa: CASRPGGGRGNTQYF
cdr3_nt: TGTGCCAGCAGGCCGGGGGGTGGGAGAGGAAATACGCAGTATTTT

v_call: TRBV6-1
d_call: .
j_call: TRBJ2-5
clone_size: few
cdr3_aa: CASSHHRGRGQETQYF
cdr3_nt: TGTGCCAGCAGCCACCACCGGGGGAGAGGTCAAGAGACCCAGTACTTC

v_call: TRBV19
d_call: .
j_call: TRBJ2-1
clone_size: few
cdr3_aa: CATKQNGYPYNEQFF
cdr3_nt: TGTGCCACTAAGCAAAACGGTTATCCCTACAATGAGCAGTTCTTC

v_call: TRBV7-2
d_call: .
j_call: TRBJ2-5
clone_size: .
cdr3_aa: CASSLGAVAETQYF
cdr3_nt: TGTGCCAGCAGCTTAGGGGCAGTGGCAGAGACCCAGTACTTC

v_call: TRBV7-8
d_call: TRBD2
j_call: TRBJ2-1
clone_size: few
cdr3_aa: CASSPRWASGSANEQFF
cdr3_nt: TGTGCCAGCAGCCCCCGGTGGGCTAGCGGGAGTGCGAATGAGCAGTTCTTC